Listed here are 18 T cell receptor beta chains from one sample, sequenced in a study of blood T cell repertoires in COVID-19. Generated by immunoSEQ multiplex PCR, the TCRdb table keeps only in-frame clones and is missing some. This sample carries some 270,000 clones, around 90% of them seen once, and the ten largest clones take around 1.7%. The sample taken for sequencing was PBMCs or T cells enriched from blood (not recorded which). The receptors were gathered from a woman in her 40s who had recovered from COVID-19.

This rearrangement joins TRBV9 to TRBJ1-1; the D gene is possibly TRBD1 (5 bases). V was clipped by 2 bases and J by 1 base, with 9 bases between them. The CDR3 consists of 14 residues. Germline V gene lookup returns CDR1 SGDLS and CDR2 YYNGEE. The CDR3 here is CASSVQTANTEAFF. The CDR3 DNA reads TGTGCCAGCAGCGTCCAGACAGCGAACACTGAAGCTTTCTTT.

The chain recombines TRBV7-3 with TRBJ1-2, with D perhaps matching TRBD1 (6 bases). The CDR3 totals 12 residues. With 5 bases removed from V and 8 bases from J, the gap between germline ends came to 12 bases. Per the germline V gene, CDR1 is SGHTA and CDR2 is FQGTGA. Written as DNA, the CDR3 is TGTGCCAGCAGCACATCAGGGGAGGGCTACACCTTC. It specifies CASSTSGEGYTF.

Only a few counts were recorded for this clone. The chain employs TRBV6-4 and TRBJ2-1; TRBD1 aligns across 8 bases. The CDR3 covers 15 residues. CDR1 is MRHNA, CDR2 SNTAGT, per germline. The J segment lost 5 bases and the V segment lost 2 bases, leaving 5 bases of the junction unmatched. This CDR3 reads CASSDGQGGNNEQFF. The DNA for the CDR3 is TGTGCCAGCAGTGACGGACAGGGAGGCAACAATGAGCAGTTCTTC.

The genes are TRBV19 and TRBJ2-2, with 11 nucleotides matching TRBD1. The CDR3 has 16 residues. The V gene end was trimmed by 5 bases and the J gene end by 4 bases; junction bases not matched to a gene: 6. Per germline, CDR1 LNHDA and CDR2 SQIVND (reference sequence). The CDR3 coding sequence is TGTGCCAGTAGTGCCACCGGGACAGGGGGCACCGGGGAGCTGTTTTTT. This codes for CASSATGTGGTGELFF. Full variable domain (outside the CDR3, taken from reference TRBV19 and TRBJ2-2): DGGITQSPKYLFRKEGQNVTLSCEQNLNHDAMYWYRQDPGQGLRLIYYSQIVNDFQKGDIAEGYSVSREKKESFPLTVTSAQKNPTAFYLCASSATGTGGTGELFFGEGSRLTVL.

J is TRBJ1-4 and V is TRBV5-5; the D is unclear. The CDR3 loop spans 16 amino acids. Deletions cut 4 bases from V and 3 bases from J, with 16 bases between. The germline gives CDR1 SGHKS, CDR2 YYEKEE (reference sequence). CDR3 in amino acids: CASSPARSPSNEKLFF. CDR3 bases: TGTGCCAGCAGCCCAGCCAGGTCCCCTTCTAATGAAAAACTGTTTTTT.

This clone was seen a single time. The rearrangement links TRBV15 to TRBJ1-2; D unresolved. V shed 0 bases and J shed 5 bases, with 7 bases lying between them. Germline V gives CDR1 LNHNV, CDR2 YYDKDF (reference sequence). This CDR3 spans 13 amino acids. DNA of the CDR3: TGTGCCACCAGCAGAGAACCGGGATATGGCTACACCTTC. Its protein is CATSREPGYGYTF. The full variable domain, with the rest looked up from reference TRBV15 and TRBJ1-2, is DAMVIQNPRYQVTQFGKPVTLSCSQTLNHNVMYWYQQKSSQAPKLLFHYYDKDFNNEADTPDNFQSRRPNTSFCFLDIRSPGLGDTAMYLCATSREPGYGYTFGSGTRLTVV.

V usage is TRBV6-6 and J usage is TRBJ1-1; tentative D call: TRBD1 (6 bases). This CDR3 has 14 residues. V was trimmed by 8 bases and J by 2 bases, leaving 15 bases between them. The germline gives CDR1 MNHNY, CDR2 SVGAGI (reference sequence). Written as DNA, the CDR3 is TGTGCCAGCGTATACGGGACACCTAACACTGAAGCTTTCTTT. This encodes CASVYGTPNTEAFF.

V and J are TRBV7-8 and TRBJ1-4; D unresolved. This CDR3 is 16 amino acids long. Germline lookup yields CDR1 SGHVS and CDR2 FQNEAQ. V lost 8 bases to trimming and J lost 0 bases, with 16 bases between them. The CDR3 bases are TGTGCCAGCGCAGAGGGTGGAGCCGCAACTAATGAAAAACTGTTTTTT. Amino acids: CASAEGGAATNEKLFF.

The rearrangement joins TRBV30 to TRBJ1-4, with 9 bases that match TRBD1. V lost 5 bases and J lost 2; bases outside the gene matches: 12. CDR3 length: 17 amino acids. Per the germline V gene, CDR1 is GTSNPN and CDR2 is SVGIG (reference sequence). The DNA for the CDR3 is TGTGCCTGGTCCCGGGACAGGGCCTCAAGGACTAATGAAAAACTGTTTTTT. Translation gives CAWSRDRASRTNEKLFF.

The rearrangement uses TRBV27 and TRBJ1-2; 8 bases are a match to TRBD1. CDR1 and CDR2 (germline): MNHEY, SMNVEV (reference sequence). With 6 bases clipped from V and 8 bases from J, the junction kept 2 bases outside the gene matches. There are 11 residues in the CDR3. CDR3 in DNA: TGTGCCAGCAGCCAGGGGGCGGGCTACACCTTC. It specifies CASSQGAGYTF.

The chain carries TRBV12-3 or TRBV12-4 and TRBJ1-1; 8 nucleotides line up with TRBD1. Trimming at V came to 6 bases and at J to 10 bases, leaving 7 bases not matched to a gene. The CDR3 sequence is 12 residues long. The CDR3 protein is CASSARTGGAFF. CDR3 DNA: TGTGCCAGCAGCGCTAGAACAGGGGGAGCTTTCTTT.

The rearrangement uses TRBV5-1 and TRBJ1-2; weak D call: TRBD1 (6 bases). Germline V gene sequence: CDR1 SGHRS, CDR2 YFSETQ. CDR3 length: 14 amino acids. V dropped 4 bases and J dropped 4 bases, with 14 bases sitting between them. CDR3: CASSPDSSTYGYTF. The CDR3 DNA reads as TGCGCCAGCAGCCCGGACAGCTCAACCTATGGCTACACCTTC.

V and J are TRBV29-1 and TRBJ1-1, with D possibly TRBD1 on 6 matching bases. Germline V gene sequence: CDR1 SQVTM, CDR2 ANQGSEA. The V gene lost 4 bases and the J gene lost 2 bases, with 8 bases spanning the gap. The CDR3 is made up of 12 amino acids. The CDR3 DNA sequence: TGCAGCGTTGTCAGGGGAAACACTGAAGCTTTCTTT. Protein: CSVVRGNTEAFF.

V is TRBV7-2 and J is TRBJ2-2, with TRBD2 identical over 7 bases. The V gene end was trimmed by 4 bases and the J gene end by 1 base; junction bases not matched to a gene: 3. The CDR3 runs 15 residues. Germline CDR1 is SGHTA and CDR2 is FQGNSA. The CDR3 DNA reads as TGTGCCAGCAGCTGGCTAGCGGTGAACACCGGGGAGCTGTTTTTT. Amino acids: CASSWLAVNTGELFF.

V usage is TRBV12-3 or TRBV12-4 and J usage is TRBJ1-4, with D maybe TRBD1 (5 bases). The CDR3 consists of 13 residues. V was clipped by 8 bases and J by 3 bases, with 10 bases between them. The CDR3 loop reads CASCGGANEKLFF. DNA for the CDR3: TGTGCCAGCTGTGGGGGGGCTAATGAAAAACTGTTTTTT.

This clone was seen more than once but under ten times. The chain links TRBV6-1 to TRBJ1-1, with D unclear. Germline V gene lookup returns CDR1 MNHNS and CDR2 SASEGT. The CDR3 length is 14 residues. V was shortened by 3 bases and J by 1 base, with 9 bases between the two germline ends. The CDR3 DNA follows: TGTGCCAGCAGTGAGGGCGTATGGAACACTGAAGCTTTCTTT. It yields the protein CASSEGVWNTEAFF.

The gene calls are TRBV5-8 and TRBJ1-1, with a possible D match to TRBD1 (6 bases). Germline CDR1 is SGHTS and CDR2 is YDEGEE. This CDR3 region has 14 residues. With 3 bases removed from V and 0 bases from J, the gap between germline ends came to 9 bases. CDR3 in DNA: TGTGCCAGCAGCTACAGGGACATGAACACTGAAGCTTTCTTT. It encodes CASSYRDMNTEAFF.

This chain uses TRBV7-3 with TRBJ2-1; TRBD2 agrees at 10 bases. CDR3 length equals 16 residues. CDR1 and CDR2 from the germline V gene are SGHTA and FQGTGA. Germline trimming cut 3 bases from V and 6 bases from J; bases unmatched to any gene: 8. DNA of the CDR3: TGTGCCAGCAGCTTCAGAGCGGGGGGGCTGTTCAATGAGCAGTTCTTC. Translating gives CASSFRAGGLFNEQFF.